This T cell receptor beta chain came from a study of blood T cell repertoires in COVID-19. Turning to the study itself: There were acute and convalescent COVID-19 samples, and they came from the United States, Italy and Spain. From T cells, B-cell-depleted T cells, or PBMCs came the material, which was cDNA or gDNA.

Deletions cut 5 bases from V and 8 bases from J, with 19 bases between. The CDR3 runs to 15 residues. Germline V CDR1 and CDR2: MNHEY, SVGEGT. Per the authors' pipeline: By means of reference gene primer amplification, nucleated cell counts were estimated. The protocol was immunoSEQ multiplex PCR, while the TCRdb copy is restricted to in-frame clones and leaves out a portion. V and J calls and clone size come straight from that table; D and trimming were deduced from the DNA. The sample consists of 100,000 to 120,000 clones, more than 75% of them appearing once. The chain joins TRBV6-2 or TRBV6-3 to TRBJ2-1, with D perhaps matching TRBD2 (5 bases). Sequenced input: peripheral blood. The clonotype was recovered from a woman in her fifties or sixties with acute or convalescent COVID-19. This CDR3 reads CASSTQLGLGDEQFF. CDR3 in DNA: TGTGCCAGCAGTACCCAACTAGGCTTAGGCGATGAGCAGTTCTTC.